This T cell receptor beta chain is from a study of cytomegalovirus exposure and HLA in healthy donors. Points from the study as a whole: In a later analysis, donors in an Asian-associated ancestry cluster reportedly had fewer N-insertions in productive TCRs than the cohort mean. The authors later linked a missense DCLRE1C variant to TCR beta V- and J-gene trimming.

Worth noting for this clone: Antigen: not known.

Germline V CDR1 and CDR2: SGHAT, FQDESV (reference sequence). CDR3 length: 11 amino acids. V was shortened by 5 bases and J by 7 bases, with 7 bases between the two germline ends. Primers for the PCR totalled 60 Vbeta and 13 Jbeta. How the authors handled the data: Around 10 million of the about 80 million unique TCR beta chains counted in a later analysis were shared. Libraries were prepared by immunoSEQ multiplex PCR; TCRdb keeps only in-frame clonotypes and omits some of them. V and J calls and clone size are copied from that table; D and trimming were computed from the DNA. The repertoire holds about 140,000 clones, with 66% as singletons.

Sequences were obtained from PBMCs. This TCR derives from a woman aged 55-75 years in good health and CMV-seronegative. This chain connects TRBV11-1 to TRBJ2-3, with TRBD2 as a possible D gene (5 bases). This chain's CDR3 is CASSRGNTQYF. CDR3 bases: TGTGCCAGCAGCCGAGGGAATACGCAGTATTTT.